This TCR beta chain is from a study of TIL therapy for anti-PD-1-resistant metastatic lung cancer. Turning to the study itself: Most patients had lung adenocarcinoma.

Germline CDR1 is MNHEY and CDR2 is SVGAGI. The CDR3 is 12 amino acids. Deletions cut 6 bases from V and 4 bases from J, with 9 bases between. Time point denoted: pre-treatment sample, taken before nivolumab and TIL therapy. The tumor samples were excised metastases, mostly pleural nodules or supraclavicular lymph nodes. Regarding the study as a whole: Many TIL product clones were absent from baseline tumor, suggesting clonal contraction.

The immunoSEQ assay was v3. The table came from immunoSEQ multiplex PCR; TCRdb's copy has only in-frame clones and leaves some out. The sample yields under 8,000 clones, 55% to 75% seen once. About this clone itself: Its antigen is unknown.

This receptor was taken from a person between 25 and 79 years old with non-small cell lung cancer. The chain carries TRBV6-5 and TRBJ1-1; D ambiguous. Material: tumor tissue, obtained at baseline. The CDR3 coding sequence is TGTGCCAGCAGGGCGGGAATCACTGAAGCTTTCTTT. Its protein product is CASRAGITEAFF.